This is a list of T cell receptor beta chains from one sample in a study of metastatic and nonmetastatic thyroid tumors. TCRdb re-called the PCR reads with MiXCR. The table includes about 18,000 clones, 34% detected once. The sample consisted of tumor tissue. The receptors shown here come from a male donor with papillary thyroid cancer or a benign thyroid nodule (not recorded which). Some clones in this sample may be carry-over from other donors' samples. The CDR3 runs from the conserved cysteine through the conserved F or W. The D gene is left open where the match is weak. Where a row states a size, it is once, few, many or the class of an expanded clone; other rows omit it.

cdr3_aa cdr3_nt v_call d_call j_call clone_size
CASSAGTRVGETQYF TGTGCCAGCAGCGCCGGGACTAGAGTAGGAGAGACCCAGTACTTC TRBV9 TRBD2 TRBJ2-5 .
CASSSGTSGSSTYTQYF TGTGCCAGCAGCTCCGGGACTAGCGGGAGTTCGACATATACGCAGTATTTT TRBV28 TRBD2 TRBJ2-3 .
CSARDKERGGEQYF TGCAGTGCTAGAGATAAGGAACGAGGGGGCGAGCAGTACTTC TRBV20-1 . TRBJ2-7 medium-sized
CAISPLSGSNTGELFF TGTGCCATCAGCCCTCTTAGCGGATCGAACACCGGGGAGCTGTTTTTT TRBV10-3 . TRBJ2-2 few
CASSLVQGASDTEAFF TGTGCCAGCAGCTTGGTCCAGGGGGCCTCGGACACTGAAGCTTTCTTT TRBV28 TRBD1 TRBJ1-1 .
CASSVRTRTRNEQFF TGTGCCAGCAGTGTTAGGACCAGAACTCGCAATGAGCAGTTCTTC TRBV2 . TRBJ2-1 .
CASSSTGQGGSPLHF TGCGCCAGCAGCTCAACAGGACAGGGAGGCTCACCCCTCCACTTT TRBV5-1 TRBD1 TRBJ1-6 many
CAPGTVSSYEQYF TGTGCCCCTGGGACTGTAAGCTCCTACGAGCAGTACTTC TRBV2 . TRBJ2-7 few
CAWGRSYEQYF TGTGCCTGGGGAAGATCCTACGAGCAGTACTTC TRBV30 . TRBJ2-7 .
CSASSPGLAGEQFF TGCAGTGCTAGTTCCCCGGGACTAGCGGGTGAGCAGTTCTTC TRBV20-1 TRBD2 TRBJ2-1 medium-sized
CASRGGALQGGYTF TGTGCCAGCAGAGGCGGGGCTCTACAGGGTGGCTACACCTTC TRBV7-9 . TRBJ1-2 .
CASSYSGRGYTF TGTGCCAGCAGTTACTCAGGTCGGGGCTACACCTTC TRBV6-2/TRBV6-3 . TRBJ1-2 .
CASSLLQRSYNEQFF TGTGCCAGCAGCTTGCTCCAGCGGTCTTACAATGAGCAGTTCTTC TRBV5-5 . TRBJ2-1 .
CSARVRDYEQYF TGCAGTGCTAGAGTCCGGGACTACGAGCAGTACTTC TRBV20-1 . TRBJ2-7 .
CASSEFTDFQVSDTQYF TGTGCCAGCAGTGAATTTACGGACTTCCAAGTCTCAGATACGCAGTATTTT TRBV2 . TRBJ2-3 .
CASSQDRGSGANVLTF TGTGCCAGCAGCCAAGATCGCGGCTCTGGGGCCAACGTCCTGACTTTC TRBV4-2 . TRBJ2-6 .
CASSYLPYSSYEQYF TGTGCCAGCAGTTACCTACCCTACAGCTCCTACGAGCAGTACTTC TRBV6-5 . TRBJ2-7 few
CASSPVGGYTGELFF TGTGCCAGCTCACCCGTCGGCGGATACACCGGGGAGCTGTTTTTT TRBV18 . TRBJ2-2 medium-sized
CASSPGTVYEQYF TGTGCCAGTAGTCCAGGGACGGTCTACGAGCAGTACTTC TRBV19 . TRBJ2-7 .
CASNQRQPTGELFF TGTGCCAGCAACCAGAGACAGCCAACCGGGGAGCTGTTTTTT TRBV6-1 . TRBJ2-2 many
CASSLNREQFF TGTGCCAGCAGCTTAAATCGGGAGCAGTTCTTC TRBV7-9 . TRBJ2-1 .
CASSRGSSAGVYEQYF TGTGCCAGCTCACGGGGATCCTCAGCGGGAGTCTACGAGCAGTACTTC TRBV18 TRBD2 TRBJ2-7 once
CASSFREGLYEQYF TGTGCCAGCAGTTTTCGGGAGGGCCTATACGAGCAGTACTTC TRBV27 TRBD2 TRBJ2-7 .
CASITFGRAEAFF TGTGCCAGCATTACCTTCGGACGTGCTGAAGCTTTCTTT TRBV28 . TRBJ1-1 many
CASRLTNTGELFF TGTGCCAGTAGGCTAACAAACACCGGGGAGCTGTTTTTT TRBV2 . TRBJ2-2 many
CATSDQQGDGYTF TGTGCCACCAGTGATCAACAGGGTGATGGCTACACCTTC TRBV24-1 . TRBJ1-2 many
CSATPPDQPQHF TGCAGTGCAACGCCTCCTGATCAGCCCCAGCATTTT TRBV20-1 . TRBJ1-5 .
CATTPPGGRDTEAFF TGTGCCACCACCCCCCCTGGAGGTAGGGACACTGAAGCTTTCTTT TRBV28 . TRBJ1-1 few
CASTISGDSYEQYF TGTGCCAGTACAATTTCTGGGGACTCCTACGAGCAGTACTTC TRBV28 . TRBJ2-7 few
CASVLRPGTASYEQYF TGTGCCAGCGTCCTTCGACCGGGCACTGCCTCCTACGAGCAGTACTTC TRBV6-1 . TRBJ2-7 .
CASSLMATFGNEQFF TGTGCCAGCAGCCTGATGGCTACCTTTGGCAATGAGCAGTTCTTC TRBV3-1 . TRBJ2-1 many
CVAGEVWVDTQYF TGTGTCGCCGGCGAGGTTTGGGTAGATACGCAGTATTTT TRBV30 . TRBJ2-3 many
CASSARDVFLNEQLF TGTGCTAGCAGTGCTAGGGATGTCTTTCTCAATGAGCAGCTCTTC TRBV6-2/TRBV6-3 . TRBJ2-1 .
CASSGGEGADTQYF TGTGCCAGCAGCGGAGGGGAGGGGGCAGATACGCAGTATTTT TRBV6-1 . TRBJ2-3 few
CASSDSSRNTEAFF TGTGCCAGCAGTGACTCTAGCCGGAACACTGAAGCTTTCTTT TRBV6-4 . TRBJ1-1 .
CSVEVGGYSESFF TGCAGCGTTGAAGTGGGGGGATACAGTGAATCTTTCTTT TRBV29-1 . TRBJ1-1 .
CASSQFQGEGEETKYF TGTGCCAGCAGTCAATTCCAAGGAGAGGGAGAAGAGACCAAGTACTTC TRBV7-2 . TRBJ2-5 once
CSSSDGSNQPQHF TGTTCCAGCAGTGATGGTAGCAATCAGCCCCAGCATTTT TRBV6-1 . TRBJ1-5 few
CSVEDNYEQYF TGCAGCGTGGAGGACAACTACGAGCAGTACTTC TRBV29-1 . TRBJ2-7 many
CASSASGSADTQYF TGTGCCAGCAGCGCGAGCGGGAGCGCAGATACGCAGTATTTT TRBV9 TRBD2 TRBJ2-3 .
CAWSVRVSYEQYF TGTGCCTGGAGTGTCCGGGTGTCCTACGAGCAGTACTTC TRBV30 . TRBJ2-7 many
CASSLCEAYVPNTEAFF TGTGCCAGCAGTCTCTGTGAGGCTTACGTACCGAACACTGAAGCTTTCTTT TRBV28 . TRBJ1-1 .
CASSLVSVSTDTQYF TGCGCCAGCAGCTTGGTGAGTGTCAGCACAGATACGCAGTATTTT TRBV5-1 . TRBJ2-3 .
CSASRLAVYNEQFF TGCAGTGCTAGTCGACTAGCGGTTTACAATGAGCAGTTCTTC TRBV20-1 TRBD2 TRBJ2-1 .
CASSLGGQESSYEQYF TGTGCCAGCAGCTTAGGTGGACAGGAATCCTCCTACGAGCAGTACTTC TRBV7-6 TRBD1 TRBJ2-7 hyperexpanded